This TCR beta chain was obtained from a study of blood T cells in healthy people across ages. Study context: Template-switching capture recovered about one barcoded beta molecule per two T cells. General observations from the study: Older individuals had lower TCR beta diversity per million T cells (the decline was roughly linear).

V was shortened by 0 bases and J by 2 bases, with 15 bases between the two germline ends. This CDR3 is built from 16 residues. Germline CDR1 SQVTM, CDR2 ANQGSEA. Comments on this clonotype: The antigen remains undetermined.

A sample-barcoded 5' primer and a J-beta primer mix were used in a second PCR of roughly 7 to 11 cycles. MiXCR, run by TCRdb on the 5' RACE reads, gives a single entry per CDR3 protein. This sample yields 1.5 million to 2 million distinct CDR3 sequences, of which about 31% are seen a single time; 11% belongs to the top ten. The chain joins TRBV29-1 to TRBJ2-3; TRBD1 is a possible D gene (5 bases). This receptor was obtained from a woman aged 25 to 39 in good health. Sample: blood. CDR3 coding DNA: TGCAGCGTTGAAGAGGGGTACAGGCGGAACACAGATACGCAGTATTTT. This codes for CSVEEGYRRNTDTQYF.